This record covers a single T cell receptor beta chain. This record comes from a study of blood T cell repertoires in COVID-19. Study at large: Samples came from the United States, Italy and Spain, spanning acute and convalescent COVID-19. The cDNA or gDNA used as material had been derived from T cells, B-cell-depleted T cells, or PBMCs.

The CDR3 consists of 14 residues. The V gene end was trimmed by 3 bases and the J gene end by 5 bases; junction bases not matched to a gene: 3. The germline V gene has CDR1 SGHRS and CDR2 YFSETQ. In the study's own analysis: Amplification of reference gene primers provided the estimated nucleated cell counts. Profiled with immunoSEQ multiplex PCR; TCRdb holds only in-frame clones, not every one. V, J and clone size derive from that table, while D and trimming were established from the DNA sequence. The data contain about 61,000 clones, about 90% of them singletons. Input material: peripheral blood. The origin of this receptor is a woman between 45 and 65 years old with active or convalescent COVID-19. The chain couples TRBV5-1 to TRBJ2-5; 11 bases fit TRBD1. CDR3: CASSSGQGVETQYF. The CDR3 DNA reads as TGCGCCAGCAGCTCGGGACAGGGGGTTGAGACCCAGTACTTC.